The 18 T cell receptor beta chains in this list originate from one sample, sequenced in a study of blood T cell repertoires in COVID-19 (dated by TCRdb to 2020 to 2021). The library was obtained by the immunoSEQ multiplex PCR assay. Drawn from immuneACCESS, this table holds only the in-frame rearrangements with V and J called that TCRdb kept. Clones are partly lost; checked studies trace under half to an unresolved V gene and leave the rest unexplained. In this sample the table shows a few hundred thousand clones, 70% to 90% of which occur a single time. Clones ranked in the top ten supply about 4.3% of the sample. Sequencing input: peripheral blood. These receptors all stem from a man aged 55-75 years who had recovered from COVID-19.

The rearrangement uses TRBV9 and TRBJ1-1, with D uncertain. The germline V and J ends were trimmed by 1 base and 8 bases, with 15 bases remaining between them. The length of the CDR3 is 14 residues. Germline values: CDR1 SGDLS, CDR2 YYNGEE. The DNA of the CDR3 is TGTGCCAGCAGCGTATTACCCGGCGGAGGGGAAGCTTTCTTT. It yields the protein CASSVLPGGGEAFF. Full variable domain (remainder filled in from reference TRBV9 and TRBJ1-1): DSGVTQTPKHLITATGQRVTLRCSPRSGDLSVYWYQQSLDQGLQFLIQYYNGEERAKGNILERFSAQQFPDLHSELNLSSLELGDSALYFCASSVLPGGGEAFFGQGTRLTVV.

Worth noting for this clone: This CDR3 is also generated by other DNA sequences in the sample. This chain uses TRBV7-9 with TRBJ2-7, with unresolved D. The V gene lost 1 base and the J gene lost 7 bases, with 5 bases spanning the gap. CDR1 and CDR2 from the germline V gene are SEHNR and FQNEAQ (reference sequence). The CDR3 is made up of 11 amino acids. DNA of the CDR3: TGTGCCAGCAGCTTAGATCGGGAGCAGTACTTC. Protein product: CASSLDREQYF.

The chain recombines TRBV14 with TRBJ1-3; D is unclear. The ends were cut back, 3 bases at V and 0 bases at J, with 9 bases in the middle. The CDR3 is 15 amino acids. Germline CDR1 SGHDN, CDR2 FVKESK. The CDR3 sequence: CASSHKQVSGNTIYF. CDR3 nucleotides: TGTGCCAGCAGCCATAAACAAGTCTCTGGAAACACCATATATTTT.

This clone was recorded only once. The CDR3 coding sequence is TGTGCCAGTAGACGGACAGGGGGCGAGGCAACTAATGAAAAACTGTTTTTT. This sequence encodes CASRRTGGEATNEKLFF. This rearrangement joins TRBV19 to TRBJ1-4, with 11 positions matching TRBD1. This CDR3 has 17 residues. Germline assignment: CDR1 LNHDA and CDR2 SQIVND (reference sequence). Germline trimming cut 6 bases from V and 0 bases from J; bases unmatched to any gene: 6.

V and J are TRBV18 and TRBJ2-3, with D possibly TRBD1 on 6 matching bases. Germline loops: CDR1 KGHSH, CDR2 LQKENI. Trimming stripped 5 bases from V and 0 bases from J, with 9 bases between. CDR3 length: 14 residues. DNA of the CDR3: TGTGCCAGCTCAAGGGACATCAGCACAGATACGCAGTATTTT. Translating gives CASSRDISTDTQYF.

This clone appeared once. The V and J genes are TRBV5-1 and TRBJ2-5; possible D gene TRBD2, 6 bases. Trimming left V 7 bases short and J 5 bases short, with 21 bases between. The CDR3 is 15 residues long. Germline-derived CDR1 and CDR2 are SGHRS and YFSETQ. The CDR3 DNA is TGCGCCAGCGCACGGGGCGGGGCAAATAGGGAGACCCAGTACTTC. Its translation: CASARGGANRETQYF. The full variable domain, completed using reference TRBV5-1 and TRBJ2-5, is KAGVTQTPRYLIKTRGQQVTLSCSPISGHRSVSWYQQTPGQGLQFLFEYFSETQRNKGNFPGRFSGRQFSNSRSEMNVSTLELGDSALYLCASARGGANRETQYFGPGTRLLVL.

The V call is TRBV5-1, the J call TRBJ2-7; the match to TRBD1 covers 7 bases. The CDR3 is made up of 15 amino acids. In germline, CDR1 is SGHRS, CDR2 YFSETQ. V lost 6 bases to trimming and J lost 2 bases; unmatched junction nucleotides: 11. The CDR3: CASIPDRDGPYEQYF. The CDR3 DNA reads TGCGCCAGCATCCCAGACAGGGACGGGCCCTACGAGCAGTACTTC.

This clone turned up a few times. This chain joins TRBV7-6 and TRBJ1-1; 9 bases are a match to TRBD1. The germline V gene has CDR1 SGHVS and CDR2 FNYEAQ. Trimming took 5 bases from V and 5 from J; bases not matched to a gene: 6. This CDR3 region has 14 residues. This CDR3 reads CASSTGQGMTEAFF. DNA of the CDR3: TGTGCCAGCAGCACCGGACAGGGGATGACTGAAGCTTTCTTT.

This chain uses TRBV29-1 with TRBJ2-3, with TRBD2 matching 12 bases. The CDR3 runs to 15 residues. Germline CDR1 reads SQVTM; CDR2 reads ANQGSEA. Trimming at V came to 3 bases and at J to 3 bases, leaving 4 bases not matched to a gene. DNA of the CDR3: TGCAGCGTTGACCCGACTAGCGGGGGTACAGATACGCAGTATTTT. Translation gives CSVDPTSGGTDTQYF.

The V gene is TRBV27, the J gene TRBJ2-1; 9 nucleotides match TRBD2. V lost 10 bases, J lost 2 bases, and 12 bases stayed unmatched. Germline V gives CDR1 MNHEY, CDR2 SMNVEV (reference sequence). The CDR3 sequence is 16 residues long. The CDR3 DNA reads as TGTGCCACCGGACTTTTAGCGGGAGCGGCCTACAATGAGCAGTTCTTC. As protein: CATGLLAGAAYNEQFF.

In this sample, this clone turned up once. The chain combines TRBV9 with TRBJ1-1; D is ambiguous. The ends were cut back, 0 bases at V and 6 bases at J, with 12 bases in the middle. Germline CDR1 and CDR2: SGDLS and YYNGEE. The CDR3 runs to 14 residues. In DNA, the CDR3 is TGTGCCAGCAGCGTAGCTACTTACAGCCCTGAAGCTTTCTTT. As protein: CASSVATYSPEAFF.

About this clone itself: This sample includes further DNA sequences coding for the same CDR3. This rearrangement joins TRBV5-1 to TRBJ2-3, with 7 positions matching TRBD1. In germline, CDR1 is SGHRS, CDR2 YFSETQ. The CDR3 covers 14 residues. J gave up 1 base and V 1 base, and 0 bases lay outside the gene matches. The CDR3 loop reads CASSLQGGTDTQYF. DNA of the CDR3: TGCGCCAGCAGCTTGCAGGGGGGCACAGATACGCAGTATTTT.

This clone was seen a handful of times. The chain has TRBV4-1 and TRBJ2-3; TRBD1 might be the D (6 bases). The ends were cut back, 0 bases at V and 4 bases at J, with 8 bases in the middle. The CDR3 runs to 14 residues. CDR1 MGHRA and CDR2 YSYEKL come from the germline V gene. CDR3 residues: CASSQEQGADTQYF. In nucleotides, the CDR3 is TGCGCCAGCAGCCAAGAACAGGGTGCAGATACGCAGTATTTT.

This rearrangement joins TRBV18 to TRBJ2-3; D uncertain. V dropped 2 bases and J dropped 0 bases, with 12 bases sitting between them. The CDR3 covers 16 residues. Per germline, CDR1 KGHSH and CDR2 LQKENI. The DNA of the CDR3 is TGTGCCAGCTCACCAACCTTGGCCGGGAGCACAGATACGCAGTATTTT. Translation: CASSPTLAGSTDTQYF.

V and J are TRBV7-9 and TRBJ1-5; TRBD1 aligns across 9 bases. CDR1 and CDR2 (germline): SEHNR, FQNEAQ (reference sequence). Trimming at V came to 5 bases and at J to 7 bases, leaving 9 bases not matched to a gene. The CDR3 runs 15 residues. In DNA, the CDR3 is TGTGCCAGCAGCCCGACAGGGGGACAGGGACAGCCCCAGCATTTT. It encodes CASSPTGGQGQPQHF.

This clone showed up just once. V gene TRBV16 combines with J gene TRBJ1-5; D may be TRBD1 (5 bases). Germline loops: CDR1 KGHSY, CDR2 FQNENV. The CDR3 is made up of 15 amino acids. Trimming left V 0 bases short and J 10 bases short, with 16 bases between. CDR3: CASSQSNAGSGPQHF. The CDR3 bases are TGTGCCAGCAGCCAATCGAACGCAGGGTCTGGACCCCAGCATTTT.

The V and J genes are TRBV4-2 and TRBJ2-1; TRBD2 aligns across 12 bases. Germline values: CDR1 LGHNA, CDR2 YNFKEQ. The ends lost 3 bases at V and 9 bases at J; junction bases unmatched: 9. This CDR3 comprises 16 residues. The CDR3 region is CASSQDASGRAGEQFF. CDR3 DNA: TGTGCCAGCAGCCAGGACGCTAGCGGGAGGGCCGGTGAGCAGTTCTTC.

The J gene is TRBJ2-5, the V gene TRBV11-2; maybe TRBD2 (7 bases). The CDR3 sequence is 17 residues long. Germline CDR1 is SGHAT and CDR2 is FQNNGV. With 5 bases removed from V and 4 bases from J, the gap between germline ends came to 23 bases. The CDR3 spells CASSPGTNIRGGETQYF. DNA for the CDR3: TGTGCCAGCAGCCCGGGGACTAACATCAGAGGGGGAGAGACCCAGTACTTC.